One and the same sample provided the 18 T cell receptor beta chains below, sequenced in a study of pediatric ulcerative colitis. Produced via immunoSEQ multiplex PCR; TCRdb's table is partial and in-frame only. The table includes 30,000 to 40,000 clones, 75% detected once. The rectum was sampled with one to two pinch biopsies at colonoscopy. The sequencing sample was made of gut tissue. The receptor source for this set is a boy aged 10-17 years with severe ulcerative colitis.

The chain has TRBV11-2 and TRBJ1-2; D uncertain. Germline V gives CDR1 SGHAT, CDR2 FQNNGV. CDR3 size: 15 residues. The germline V and J ends were trimmed by 1 base and 0 bases, with 9 bases remaining between them. The CDR3 loop reads CASSLGTSSNYGYTF. The DNA of the CDR3 is TGTGCCAGCAGCTTAGGGACGAGCTCTAACTATGGCTACACCTTC.

The chain couples TRBV7-3 to TRBJ2-3; no firm D call. CDR1 SGHTA and CDR2 FQGTGA come from the germline V gene. The CDR3 loop spans 14 amino acids. Trimming pared 2 bases from V and 2 bases from J, leaving 8 bases between. This CDR3 reads CASSLGLLTDTQYF. CDR3 nucleotides: TGTGCCAGCAGCTTAGGTCTCCTCACAGATACGCAGTATTTT.

In this sample, this clone turned up a few times. V is TRBV2 and J is TRBJ2-4; 7 bases fit TRBD1. The V and J ends lost 8 bases and 6 bases, in that order; junction bases with no gene match: 4. The CDR3 length is 12 residues. Germline CDR1 is SNHLY and CDR2 is FYNNEI. DNA for the CDR3: TGTGCCAGCGGGGACAGCTCAAACATTCAGTACTTC. Translating it yields CASGDSSNIQYF. Filled out from reference TRBV2 and TRBJ2-4, the complete variable domain reads EPEVTQTPSHQVTQMGQEVILRCVPISNHLYFYWYRQILGQKVEFLVSFYNNEISEKSEIFDDQFSVERPDGSNFTLKIRSTKLEDSAMYFCASGDSSNIQYFGAGTRLSVL.

The sample holds one count of this clone. The chain is built from TRBV29-1 and TRBJ1-1, with TRBD1 as a possible D gene (5 bases). Trimming shortened V by 7 bases and J by 0 bases, and 9 bases separated the two germline ends. Looked up from germline, CDR1 is SQVTM and CDR2 is ANQGSEA. The CDR3 contains 12 residues. CDR3 loop: CSAGTLNTEAFF. Here the CDR3 DNA reads TGCAGCGCAGGGACTCTGAACACTGAAGCTTTCTTT. Supplemented by reference TRBV29-1 and TRBJ1-1, the full variable domain reads SAVISQKPSRDICQRGTSLTIQCQVDSQVTMMFWYRQQPGQSLTLIATANQGSEATYESGFVIDKFPISRPNLTFSTLTVSNMSPEDSSIYLCSAGTLNTEAFFGQGTRLTVV.

V and J are TRBV15 and TRBJ2-1; possibly TRBD2 for D (7 bases). There are 16 residues in the CDR3. V was pared by 5 bases and J by 6 bases, with 20 bases between. Looked up from germline, CDR1 is LNHNV and CDR2 is YYDKDF (reference sequence). The CDR3 protein is CATSLLGGGAGNEQFF. CDR3 nucleotide sequence: TGTGCCACCAGCCTTCTAGGGGGGGGCGCCGGCAATGAGCAGTTCTTC.

This chain joins TRBV10-3 and TRBJ1-5, with TRBD1 identical over 11 bases. Germline assignment: CDR1 ENHRY and CDR2 SYGVKD. V shed 2 bases, J shed 7 bases, and the junction held 1 base outside the gene matches. The CDR3 extends over 14 amino acids. The CDR3 sequence: CAISEGQGAQPQHF. CDR3 DNA sequence: TGTGCCATCAGTGAGGGACAGGGGGCCCAGCCCCAGCATTTT.

This chain joins TRBV7-3 and TRBJ2-1; weak D call: TRBD2 (6 bases). From germline, CDR1 is SGHTA and CDR2 FQGTGA. The CDR3 consists of 17 residues. The V end lost 1 base, the J end lost 6 bases, and 19 bases lay between the germline ends. The CDR3 DNA follows: TGTGCCAGCAGCTTAATCGGCGGGCCCCTCGGGGGCAATGAGCAGTTCTTC. Protein sequence: CASSLIGGPLGGNEQFF. Full variable domain (remainder filled in from reference TRBV7-3 and TRBJ2-1): GAGVSQTPSNKVTEKGKYVELRCDPISGHTALYWYRQSLGQGPEFLIYFQGTGAADDSGLPNDRFFAVRPEGSVSTLKIQRTERGDSAVYLCASSLIGGPLGGNEQFFGPGTRLTVL.

The rearrangement joins TRBV6-1 to TRBJ2-2, with D perhaps matching TRBD2 (6 bases). The V end was cut by 11 bases, the J end by 5 bases, with 15 bases between. Germline V CDR1 and CDR2: MNHNS, SASEGT. The CDR3 runs to 13 residues. CDR3 protein: CASRDLGTGELFF. The CDR3 DNA reads as TGTGCCTCCCGGGACTTAGGAACCGGGGAGCTGTTTTTT.

The chain has TRBV7-2 and TRBJ1-4; no definite D call. This CDR3 contains 15 residues. Germline-derived CDR1 and CDR2 are SGHTA and FQGNSA. V shed 3 bases and J shed 3 bases, with 11 bases lying between them. The CDR3 reads CASSFYWSPNEKLFF. CDR3 bases: TGTGCCAGCAGCTTTTATTGGTCCCCTAATGAAAAACTGTTTTTT.

This clone was seen more than once but under ten times. The chain couples TRBV6-1 to TRBJ1-1, with a weak D call TRBD1 (5 bases). Germline assignment: CDR1 MNHNS and CDR2 SASEGT. The germline V and J ends were trimmed by 4 bases and 4 bases, with 13 bases remaining between them. This CDR3 region has 14 residues. CDR3 in DNA: TGTGCCAGCAGTGGGCCGAGGGGAGGCACTGAAGCTTTCTTT. This sequence encodes CASSGPRGGTEAFF.

CDR3 in DNA: TGCGCCAGCAGCCTTTCAGTCTTCGACACAGATACGCAGTATTTT. Translated: CASSLSVFDTDTQYF. The rearrangement uses TRBV5-1 and TRBJ2-3; no definite D call. Per the germline V gene, CDR1 is SGHRS and CDR2 is YFSETQ. V was trimmed by 4 bases and J by 2 bases, leaving 14 bases between them. The CDR3 spans 15 residues. The full variable domain, rest sourced from reference TRBV5-1 and TRBJ2-3, is KAGVTQTPRYLIKTRGQQVTLSCSPISGHRSVSWYQQTPGQGLQFLFEYFSETQRNKGNFPGRFSGRQFSNSRSEMNVSTLELGDSALYLCASSLSVFDTDTQYFGPGTRLTVL.

The chain is built from TRBV11-2 and TRBJ1-1, with no clear D. Looked up from germline, CDR1 is SGHAT and CDR2 is FQNNGV. This CDR3 is built from 15 residues. Trimming took off 3 bases at V and 0 bases at J, with 11 bases between the two ends. The CDR3 region has the DNA TGTGCCAGCAGCTTTTCCCGGAGGATGAACACTGAAGCTTTCTTT. Translation: CASSFSRRMNTEAFF.

This chain uses TRBV5-1 with TRBJ2-6, with D possibly TRBD2 on 5 matching bases. Trimming removed 3 bases at V and 4 bases at J, with 11 bases between. Germline values: CDR1 SGHRS, CDR2 YFSETQ. There are 15 residues in the CDR3. DNA of the CDR3: TGCGCCAGCAGCTCGGGGATGAGCGGGGCCAACGTCCTGACTTTC. Residues: CASSSGMSGANVLTF. Variable domain in full (rest from reference TRBV5-1 and TRBJ2-6): KAGVTQTPRYLIKTRGQQVTLSCSPISGHRSVSWYQQTPGQGLQFLFEYFSETQRNKGNFPGRFSGRQFSNSRSEMNVSTLELGDSALYLCASSSGMSGANVLTFGAGSRLTVL.

The CDR3 DNA follows: TGTGCTAGTGCCCTATTCGGGCCCCAGGAGACCCAGTACTTC. This gives the protein CASALFGPQETQYF. The rearrangement joins TRBV12-5 to TRBJ2-5, with D unclear. This CDR3 spans 14 amino acids. Germline CDR1 and CDR2: LGHNT and FRNRAP. Trimming left V 7 bases short and J 5 bases short, with 17 bases between.

The chain carries TRBV14 and TRBJ1-2, with D possibly TRBD1 on 6 matching bases. V shed 0 bases and J shed 7 bases, with 12 bases lying between them. Per the germline V gene, CDR1 is SGHDN and CDR2 is FVKESK. The CDR3 sequence is 14 residues long. The CDR3 bases are TGTGCCAGCAGCCAAGACTGGGGGCGAAGTGGCTACACCTTC. This sequence encodes CASSQDWGRSGYTF.

The chain employs TRBV11-2 and TRBJ2-3; TRBD2 aligns across 9 bases. CDR3 size: 17 residues. In germline, CDR1 is SGHAT, CDR2 FQNNGV. J gave up 6 bases and V 1 base, and 11 bases lay outside the gene matches. The CDR3 sequence: CASSLAQASGAHDTQYF. DNA of the CDR3: TGTGCCAGCAGCTTAGCCCAGGCTAGCGGGGCTCATGATACGCAGTATTTT.

The chain carries TRBV6-1 and TRBJ2-7, with 8 bases that match TRBD2. V gave up 1 base and J gave up 2 bases; unmatched junction bases: 7. CDR1 is MNHNS and CDR2 is SASEGT in the germline V gene. The CDR3 has 16 residues. The CDR3 sequence: CASSEGRAGAPYEQYF. CDR3 in DNA: TGTGCCAGCAGTGAAGGACGAGCGGGGGCCCCCTACGAGCAGTACTTC.

This chain connects TRBV6-5 to TRBJ2-2; D unclear. The CDR3 totals 14 residues. V lost 6 bases to trimming and J lost 9 bases, with 17 bases between them. Germline V CDR1 and CDR2: MNHEY, SVGAGI. The CDR3 reads CASSTPKDARELFF. Here the CDR3 DNA reads TGTGCCAGCAGCACCCCAAAAGACGCGAGGGAGCTGTTTTTT.